Sequencing of this T cell receptor beta chain was carried out in a study of patients and donors after allogeneic stem cell transplantation. Per the germline V gene, CDR1 is SQVTM and CDR2 is ANQGSEA. The ends lost 7 bases at V and 8 bases at J; junction bases unmatched: 13. CDR3 length: 13 amino acids. In TCRdb, the RT-PCR reads were re-called with MiXCR into one record per CDR3 protein. The repertoire holds hundreds of thousands of distinct CDR3 sequences, with under 20% as singletons. This clonotype has just a few counts. This receptor was taken from a human donor who was either an allogeneic HSCT recipient or a stem cell or donor lymphocyte infusion donor (not recorded which). It is not recorded whose cells these are; they may come from a transplant donor. This chain uses TRBV29-1 with TRBJ1-2; 7 nucleotides agree with TRBD1. What was sequenced was blood, either unsorted or a sorted T cell fraction (not recorded which). CDR3 region: CSAPRQGMGGYTF. The CDR3 DNA reads as TGCAGCGCACCTCGACAGGGAATGGGGGGCTACACCTTC.